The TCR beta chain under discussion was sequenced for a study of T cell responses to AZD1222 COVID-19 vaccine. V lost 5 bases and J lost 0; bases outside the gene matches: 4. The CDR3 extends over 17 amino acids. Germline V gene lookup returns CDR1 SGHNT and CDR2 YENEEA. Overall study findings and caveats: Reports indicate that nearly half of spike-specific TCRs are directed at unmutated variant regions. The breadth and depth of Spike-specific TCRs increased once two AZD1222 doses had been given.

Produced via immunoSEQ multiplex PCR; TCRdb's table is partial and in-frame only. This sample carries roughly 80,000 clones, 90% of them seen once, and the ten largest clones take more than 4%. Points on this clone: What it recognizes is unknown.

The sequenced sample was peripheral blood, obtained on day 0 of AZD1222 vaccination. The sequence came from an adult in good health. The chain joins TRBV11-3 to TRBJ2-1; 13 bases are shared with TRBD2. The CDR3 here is CASSPRTSGSSYNEQFF. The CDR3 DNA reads TGTGCCAGCAGCCCCAGGACTAGCGGGAGCTCCTACAATGAGCAGTTCTTC.